Presented here are 16 T cell receptor beta chains from one specimen sequenced in a study of cytomegalovirus exposure and HLA in healthy donors. This PCR relied on a set of 60 Vbeta primers and 13 Jbeta primers. The method was immunoSEQ multiplex PCR; TCRdb's version includes in-frame clones alone and lacks a portion of them. The sample contains approximately 160,000 clones, around 80% of which appear only once. Source material: PBMCs. The receptors originated from a woman aged 45-60 years in good health and CMV-seropositive.

The V and J genes are TRBV20-1 and TRBJ2-5; D is possibly TRBD1 (6 bases). V was shortened by 7 bases and J by 2 bases, with 8 bases between the two germline ends. Germline V lookup: CDR1 DFQATT, CDR2 SNEGSKA (reference sequence). The CDR3 is 11 residues long. The CDR3 protein is CSGTAQETQYF. In DNA form, the CDR3 reads TGCAGTGGGACAGCGCAAGAGACCCAGTACTTC.

The chain links TRBV27 to TRBJ1-4; TRBD1 matches 7 bases. V shed 7 bases, J shed 7 bases, and the junction held 9 bases outside the gene matches. CDR1 is MNHEY and CDR2 is SMNVEV in the germline V gene (reference sequence). The CDR3 runs 14 residues. This CDR3 is CASMLDRDGEKLFF. CDR3 nucleotides: TGTGCCAGCATGCTTGACAGGGACGGTGAAAAACTGTTTTTT.

The CDR3 protein is CASSYGHGTYEQYF. DNA for the CDR3: TGTGCCAGCAGTTACGGACACGGTACCTACGAGCAGTACTTC. The chain recombines TRBV6-5 with TRBJ2-7, with D possibly TRBD1 on 5 matching bases. This CDR3 contains 14 residues. Germline values: CDR1 MNHEY, CDR2 SVGAGI. The V end lost 2 bases, the J end lost 2 bases, and 10 bases lay between the germline ends.

This clone came up a few times. The CDR3 spells CATSRDRGRGWDTQYF. CDR3 bases: TGTGCCACCAGCAGAGACCGCGGCAGGGGATGGGATACGCAGTATTTT. V is TRBV15 and J is TRBJ2-3, with D possibly matching TRBD1 (6 bases). The germline gives CDR1 LNHNV, CDR2 YYDKDF (reference sequence). V shed 0 bases and J shed 6 bases, with 16 bases lying between them. CDR3 length: 16 residues.

The rearrangement links TRBV9 to TRBJ2-7; maybe TRBD2 (5 bases). Deletions cut 0 bases from V and 0 bases from J, with 10 bases between. Germline V CDR1 and CDR2: SGDLS, YYNGEE. The CDR3 totals 15 residues. As DNA, the CDR3 is TGTGCCAGCAGCGTAGATAGTAGCGCCTCCTACGAGCAGTACTTC. Its protein product is CASSVDSSASYEQYF.

This clone has more than one count but fewer than ten. The V and J genes are TRBV5-1 and TRBJ2-1; D call uncertain. Trimming took 0 bases from V and 7 from J, leaving 14 bases between them. This CDR3 contains 15 residues. From germline, CDR1 is SGHRS and CDR2 YFSETQ. The CDR3 reads CASSLGQSVANEQFF. DNA for the CDR3: TGCGCCAGCAGCTTGGGACAATCCGTCGCGAATGAGCAGTTCTTC.

J is TRBJ1-6 and V is TRBV4-3; 7 bases map to TRBD1. With 0 bases clipped from V and 10 bases from J, the junction kept 6 bases outside the gene matches. From germline, CDR1 is LGHNA and CDR2 YSLEER. This CDR3 has 15 residues. The CDR3 loop is CASSQDKGADSPLHF. The CDR3 nucleotides are TGCGCCAGCAGCCAAGATAAGGGGGCCGACTCACCCCTCCACTTT.

This clone was recorded only once. V and J are TRBV9 and TRBJ2-7, with D tentatively TRBD2 (6 bases). Looked up from germline, CDR1 is SGDLS and CDR2 is YYNGEE. Trimming took off 5 bases at V and 5 bases at J, with 20 bases between the two ends. The CDR3 consists of 15 residues. The CDR3 bases are TGTGCCAGCAGTGGAGGGTTGGCAACGATCAACGAGCAGTACTTC. It yields the protein CASSGGLATINEQYF.

V gene TRBV5-1 combines with J gene TRBJ2-7, with 7 bases lining up with TRBD2. The germline V gene has CDR1 SGHRS and CDR2 YFSETQ. The CDR3 loop spans 13 amino acids. V trimming: 5 bases; J trimming: 6 bases; junction bases outside the gene matches: 8. CDR3 in DNA: TGCGCCAGCAGGTCGGGGGAGGGAGCCGAGCAGTACTTC. Its protein is CASRSGEGAEQYF. Together with reference TRBV5-1 and TRBJ2-7, the CDR3 gives the full variable domain: KAGVTQTPRYLIKTRGQQVTLSCSPISGHRSVSWYQQTPGQGLQFLFEYFSETQRNKGNFPGRFSGRQFSNSRSEMNVSTLELGDSALYLCASRSGEGAEQYFGPGTRLTVT.

This clone was picked up a small number of times. The chain employs TRBV7-9 and TRBJ2-1; TRBD2 agrees at 13 bases. The CDR3 runs 16 residues. Unmatched junction bases numbered 7, after V lost 3 bases and J lost 8 bases. Per the germline V gene, CDR1 is SEHNR and CDR2 is FQNEAQ (reference sequence). The CDR3, as DNA: TGTGCCAGCAGCTTCGGACTAGCGGGAGCAGTAGATGAGCAGTTCTTC. Its protein product is CASSFGLAGAVDEQFF.

The chain carries TRBV5-4 and TRBJ1-1; no clear D. This CDR3 has 13 amino acids. The germline V and J ends were trimmed by 1 base and 3 bases, with 7 bases remaining between them. CDR1 and CDR2 (germline): SGHNT, YYREEE (reference sequence). CDR3 coding DNA: TGTGCCAGCAGCTTGTACGGGGACACTGAAGCTTTCTTT. Protein: CASSLYGDTEAFF. The full variable domain, rest sourced from reference TRBV5-4 and TRBJ1-1, is ETGVTQSPTHLIKTRGQQVTLRCSSQSGHNTVSWYQQALGQGPQFIFQYYREEENGRGNFPPRFSGLQFPNYSSELNVNALELDDSALYLCASSLYGDTEAFFGQGTRLTVV.

The chain couples TRBV21-1 to TRBJ1-2; the DNA was not compared with TRBD1, the D call given in the table. TRBV21-1 is classified as a pseudogene. This CDR3 has 13 amino acids. The CDR3: CASSKAQGYGYTF. The CDR3, as DNA: TGTGCCAGCAGCAAAGCCCAGGGATATGGCTACACCTTC.

This clone occurred once. The V call is TRBV27, the J call TRBJ2-7; D gene ambiguous. The CDR3 contains 16 residues. Deletions cut 5 bases from V and 9 bases from J, with 26 bases between. Germline CDR1 is MNHEY and CDR2 is SMNVEV (reference sequence). The CDR3 nucleotides read TGTGCCAGCAGTAAACCCTCACAGCCTCAGCTCTGTTTGCAGTACTTC. Amino acid sequence: CASSKPSQPQLCLQYF.

The chain is built from TRBV6-5 and TRBJ2-5, with 7 bases fitting TRBD1. The J call may be in error: the DNA end matches TRBJ2-7 better. The CDR3 is 15 amino acids. The germline V gene has CDR1 MNHEY and CDR2 SVGAGI. The CDR3 nucleotides read TGTGCCAGCAGTTACTCGGTGACAGGGAAGGACGAGCAGTACTTC. It codes for CASSYSVTGKDEQYF.

The chain has TRBV30 and TRBJ2-7; tentatively, D is TRBD1 (6 bases). The CDR3 has 13 amino acids. CDR1 is GTSNPN, CDR2 SVGIG, per germline (reference sequence). V lost 6 bases, J lost 5 bases, and 17 bases lay in between. The DNA of the CDR3 is TGTGCCTGCGCTAAAGGGGGTGGCGACGAGCAGTACTTC. This gives the protein CACAKGGGDEQYF.

The rearrangement uses TRBV10-2 and TRBJ1-2; weak D call: TRBD1 (5 bases). Germline CDR1 is WSHSY and CDR2 is SAAADI. V gave up 3 bases and J gave up 0 bases, with 17 bases separating them. This CDR3 spans 17 amino acids. DNA of the CDR3: TGCGCCAGCAGTGATTTCTCTCGAGAAGGGGCTAACTATGGCTACACCTTC. It encodes CASSDFSREGANYGYTF.